This entry lists 12 T cell receptor beta chains sequenced from one sample in a study of blood T cell repertoires in COVID-19. Libraries were prepared by immunoSEQ multiplex PCR; TCRdb keeps only in-frame clonotypes and omits some of them. The top ten clones hold over 1% of a sample with hundreds of thousands of clones, 70% to 90% of them seen once. Input material: peripheral blood. The receptors derive from a man in his 70s with acute or convalescent COVID-19.

The chain has TRBV5-4 and TRBJ2-3; possibly TRBD2 for D (6 bases). CDR1 SGHNT and CDR2 YYREEE come from the germline V gene (reference sequence). The CDR3 is 17 amino acids. With 0 bases removed from V and 4 bases from J, the gap between germline ends came to 18 bases. The CDR3 nucleotides read TGTGCCAGCAGCTTGGCCAGGTGGCGGGAAGGACCAGATACGCAGTATTTT. This translates into CASSLARWREGPDTQYF.

The chain links TRBV7-6 to TRBJ1-4, with D possibly matching TRBD1 (5 bases). Germline-derived CDR1 and CDR2 are SGHVS and FNYEAQ. With 5 bases removed from V and 2 bases from J, the gap between germline ends came to 12 bases. This CDR3 has 15 residues. CDR3 bases: TGTGCCAGCAGCCCCCGGACACAGACTAATGAAAAACTGTTTTTT. Translating it yields CASSPRTQTNEKLFF.

The rearrangement joins TRBV28 to TRBJ1-5, with D possibly matching TRBD1 (6 bases). The CDR3 totals 14 residues. CDR1 and CDR2 (germline): MDHEN, SYDVKM. Trimming removed 7 bases from V and 6 bases from J, with 16 bases in between. The CDR3 sequence: CASTRGGGGQPQHF. CDR3 in DNA: TGTGCCAGCACCCGGGGAGGGGGTGGTCAGCCCCAGCATTTT.

This clone was seen a few times. The chain links TRBV7-2 to TRBJ2-7, with D perhaps TRBD1 (5 bases). Trimming took 5 bases from V and 6 from J, leaving 14 bases between them. Germline V gene data show CDR1 as SGHTA and CDR2 as FQGNSA. The CDR3 loop spans 13 amino acids. CDR3 nucleotides: TGTGCCAGCAGCCCCCTACAGGCCCTCGAGCAGTACTTC. It is translated as CASSPLQALEQYF.

About this clone: This likely comes from a read error, as the CDR3 has no conserved phenylalanine or tryptophan at its end. Because the CDR3's place on the DNA is in doubt, the DNA is left out and the CDR3 is given as listed by TCRdb. The chain joins TRBV5-1 to TRBJ1-4; the table calls TRBD1, which could not be checked here. 14 amino acids form the CDR3, both terminal residues included. Germline V gene sequence: CDR1 SGHRS, CDR2 YFSETQ. CDR3 amino acids: CASPLLDRDRGIPV.

This clone turned up a few times. The chain has TRBV2 and TRBJ2-2; tentative D call: TRBD2 (6 bases). Germline V gene lookup returns CDR1 SNHLY and CDR2 FYNNEI. The CDR3 is made up of 14 amino acids. Trimming stripped 6 bases from V and 4 bases from J, with 12 bases between. CDR3 DNA sequence: TGTGCCAGCAGACGGACTACCCTCACCGGGGAGCTGTTTTTT. It is translated as CASRRTTLTGELFF.

The rearrangement joins TRBV2 to TRBJ2-7; 9 nucleotides agree with TRBD2. The CDR3 runs 13 residues. CDR1 is SNHLY and CDR2 is FYNNEI in the germline V gene. V gave up 3 bases and J gave up 6 bases; unmatched junction bases: 3. The chain's CDR3 is CASSDVAGVEQYF. The CDR3 coding sequence is TGTGCCAGCAGTGATGTAGCGGGGGTCGAGCAGTACTTC.

The chain links TRBV5-1 to TRBJ1-6; D remains ambiguous. Germline V lookup: CDR1 SGHRS, CDR2 YFSETQ. Deletions cut 8 bases from V and 9 bases from J, with 9 bases between. The CDR3 contains 11 residues. The chain's CDR3 is CARHRGSPLHF. CDR3 DNA: TGCGCCAGGCACCGGGGTTCACCCCTCCACTTT.

The chain recombines TRBV3-1 (or the pseudogene TRBV3-2) with TRBJ1-5; D may be TRBD1 (5 bases). Germline V lookup: CDR1 LGHDT, CDR2 YNNKEL (reference sequence). The length of the CDR3 is 14 residues. V lost 3 bases and J 7 bases, leaving 13 bases between the germline ends. CDR3 sequence: CASSQAGMGQPQHF. In DNA form, the CDR3 reads TGTGCCAGCAGCCAGGCAGGGATGGGCCAGCCCCAGCATTTT.

V is TRBV7-6 and J is TRBJ2-7, with TRBD1 as a possible D gene (6 bases). Trimming left V 1 base short and J 0 bases short, with 13 bases between. CDR3 length: 16 residues. Germline CDR1 and CDR2: SGHVS and FNYEAQ. The CDR3 bases are TGTGCCAGCAGCTTAGGTCCCAGGGGCAGCTCCTACGAGCAGTACTTC. Translation gives CASSLGPRGSSYEQYF.

This chain links TRBV29-1 with TRBJ2-3; 11 bases match TRBD2. Per the germline V gene, CDR1 is SQVTM and CDR2 is ANQGSEA. The CDR3 length is 14 residues. The V gene end was trimmed by 7 bases and the J gene end by 5 bases; junction bases not matched to a gene: 8. This chain's CDR3 is CSDRSGRDRDTQYF. DNA of the CDR3: TGCAGCGACCGTAGCGGGAGGGATAGAGATACGCAGTATTTT.

V gene TRBV5-1 combines with J gene TRBJ2-1; 9 bases match TRBD2. V was pared by 1 base and J by 2 bases, with 4 bases of the junction left unmatched. The CDR3 runs to 16 residues. Per germline, CDR1 SGHRS and CDR2 YFSETQ. The CDR3 sequence is CASSLIAGVTYNEQFF. The CDR3 nucleotides read TGCGCCAGCAGCTTGATAGCGGGGGTGACCTACAATGAGCAGTTCTTC.